This paragraph reports one T cell receptor beta chain. Its antigen is unidentified. PCR involved 60 Vbeta and 13 Jbeta primers. As originally analysed: A follow-up analysis tallied tens of millions of unique TCR beta chains, some 11 million shared. TCRdb's copy holds only in-frame clones and misses some; the assay was immunoSEQ multiplex PCR. V, J and clone size derive from that table, while D and trimming were established from the DNA sequence. The sample holds approximately 150,000 clones, roughly 73% seen once. This sample was included in a study of cytomegalovirus exposure and HLA in healthy donors. Study results and caveats: Some TCR beta chains (over 150 of them) were listed as cytomegalovirus-associated. Reports described diagnosis of cytomegalovirus status by the classifier as highly specific and sensitive.

V lost 3 bases and J lost 5, with 8 bases in between. The CDR3 loop spans 13 amino acids. Germline CDR1 GTSNPN, CDR2 SVGIG (reference sequence). The chain employs TRBV30 and TRBJ1-6; TRBD1 is a possible D gene (5 bases). The sequenced sample consisted of PBMCs. This sequence was found in a man aged 35 to 55 in good health and CMV-seronegative. CDR3 coding DNA: TGTGCCTGGAGCGGCAGGGATAATTCACCCCTCCACTTT. Protein: CAWSGRDNSPLHF.